The 16 T cell receptor beta chains below come from one sample, sequenced in a study of CD8+ T cells in alopecia areata. Investigators isolated RNA and reverse transcribed it into cDNA to act as the sequencing template. Clones were sequenced by immunoSEQ multiplex PCR, and TCRdb holds only the in-frame ones, with some missing. The sample carries roughly 110,000 clones, roughly 55% recorded once. Sample treatment: oral pan-JAK inhibitor, 5-10 mg twice daily. Sequenced material: CD8+ T cells sorted from blood, taken at week 24, from a patient treated with tofacitinib. Receptors were obtained from a human donor with alopecia areata.

As DNA, the CDR3 is TGTGCCAGCAGTTACTCGGAACATAGCTATGGCTACACCTTC. This translates into CASSYSEHSYGYTF. V and J are TRBV6-5 and TRBJ1-2; no clear D. V was clipped by 0 bases and J by 4 bases, with 9 bases between them. The CDR3 runs to 14 residues. Germline assignment: CDR1 MNHEY and CDR2 SVGAGI.

This chain joins TRBV27 and TRBJ1-5, with D tentatively TRBD1 (6 bases). V was cut by 0 bases and J by 2 bases, with 11 bases left in between. CDR3 length: 16 residues. Germline CDR1 MNHEY, CDR2 SMNVEV (reference sequence). CDR3 in amino acids: CASSLSPGAGNQPQHF. In DNA form, the CDR3 reads TGTGCCAGCAGTTTATCGCCAGGGGCGGGCAATCAGCCCCAGCATTTT.

This chain links TRBV18 with TRBJ2-7; D unclear. The V gene lost 1 base and the J gene lost 1 base, with 5 bases spanning the gap. Germline CDR1 KGHSH, CDR2 LQKENI. The CDR3 loop spans 13 amino acids. This CDR3 reads CASSPHSSYEQYF. CDR3 in DNA: TGTGCCAGCTCACCACACAGTTCCTACGAGCAGTACTTC.

This rearrangement joins TRBV7-8 to TRBJ2-5; D gene unclear. CDR3 size: 13 residues. Trimming shortened V by 5 bases and J by 7 bases, and 14 bases separated the two germline ends. Germline CDR1 SGHVS, CDR2 FQNEAQ. CDR3 nucleotides: TGTGCCAGCAGCCCCGGCGGCGGTGGGACCCAGTACTTC. This gives the protein CASSPGGGGTQYF.

The chain has TRBV13 and TRBJ2-2, with no clear D. Germline V lookup: CDR1 PRHDT, CDR2 FYEKMQ (reference sequence). This CDR3 spans 11 amino acids. The V and J ends lost 5 bases and 3 bases respectively, with 1 base between them. In DNA, the CDR3 is TGTGCCAGCAGCCACACCGGGGAGCTGTTTTTT. Encoded protein: CASSHTGELFF.

V and J are TRBV5-6 and TRBJ2-7; the D call may be TRBD1 or TRBD2 (5 bases each). V was trimmed by 0 bases and J by 3 bases, leaving 16 bases between them. The germline gives CDR1 SGHDT, CDR2 YYEEEE. This CDR3 region has 16 residues. CDR3 residues: CASSLGGVLRDYEQYF. The CDR3 bases are TGTGCCAGCAGCTTGGGAGGGGTACTCAGGGACTACGAGCAGTACTTC.

The genes are TRBV29-1 and TRBJ2-2, with D unresolved. V lost 6 bases, J lost 4 bases, and 6 bases lay in between. This CDR3 spans 11 amino acids. Per the germline V gene, CDR1 is SQVTM and CDR2 is ANQGSEA. The CDR3 region has the DNA TGCAGCGTGCTGATCACCGGGGAGCTGTTTTTT. Its protein product is CSVLITGELFF.

In its sample, this clone was seen a few times. This chain joins TRBV9 and TRBJ2-7, with 7 bases fitting TRBD1. V was clipped by 4 bases and J by 0 bases; unmatched bases: 10. Germline V gene sequence: CDR1 SGDLS, CDR2 YYNGEE. This CDR3 has 16 residues. The CDR3 here is CASSPGTAAFSYEQYF. As DNA, the CDR3 is TGTGCCAGCAGCCCGGGGACAGCTGCATTCTCCTACGAGCAGTACTTC. Variable domain in full (rest from reference TRBV9 and TRBJ2-7): DSGVTQTPKHLITATGQRVTLRCSPRSGDLSVYWYQQSLDQGLQFLIQYYNGEERAKGNILERFSAQQFPDLHSELNLSSLELGDSALYFCASSPGTAAFSYEQYFGPGTRLTVT.

This chain links TRBV7-9 with TRBJ1-1; D gene uncertain. Looked up from germline, CDR1 is SEHNR and CDR2 is FQNEAQ (reference sequence). V was clipped by 5 bases and J by 6 bases, with 16 bases between them. There are 14 residues in the CDR3. CDR3 residues: CASSRTASGPEAFF. DNA for the CDR3: TGTGCCAGCAGCCGTACTGCCAGCGGGCCTGAAGCTTTCTTT.

This clone was detected a few times. V gene TRBV29-1 combines with J gene TRBJ1-2, with TRBD1 identical over 7 bases. V was pared by 6 bases and J by 3 bases, with 10 bases of the junction left unmatched. Germline CDR1 SQVTM, CDR2 ANQGSEA. The CDR3 is made up of 14 amino acids. This CDR3 reads CSVKGDREHYGYTF. The CDR3 DNA sequence: TGCAGCGTGAAAGGCGACAGGGAACACTATGGCTACACCTTC.

This chain uses TRBV10-3 with TRBJ2-7; either TRBD1 or TRBD2 may supply D (5 bases each). Trimming shortened V by 1 base and J by 6 bases, and 7 bases separated the two germline ends. CDR1 and CDR2 (germline): ENHRY, SYGVKD. The CDR3 contains 12 residues. As DNA, the CDR3 is TGTGCCATCAGTGAGTTGGGGGTCGAGCAGTACTTC. It yields the protein CAISELGVEQYF.

V is TRBV2 and J is TRBJ2-7; either TRBD1 or TRBD2 may fit D (5 bases each). CDR3 length: 14 residues. Germline V CDR1 and CDR2: SNHLY, FYNNEI. The ends were cut back, 3 bases at V and 4 bases at J, with 13 bases in the middle. As DNA, the CDR3 is TGTGCCAGCAGTGACGTCGGGACGGATTACGAGCAGTACTTC. The encoded protein is CASSDVGTDYEQYF.

DNA for the CDR3: TGTGCCAGCAGCTTGGTAGCGGGGGGCCCCTACAATGAGCAGTTCTTC. This gives the protein CASSLVAGGPYNEQFF. This rearrangement joins TRBV5-4 to TRBJ2-1; 10 positions match TRBD2. The CDR3 sequence is 16 residues long. V lost 0 bases, J lost 2 bases, and 2 bases stayed unmatched. Germline CDR1 SGHNT, CDR2 YYREEE (reference sequence).

The chain joins TRBV25-1 to TRBJ2-1; weak D call: TRBD1 (5 bases). The germline gives CDR1 MGHDK, CDR2 SYGVNS. The CDR3 has 15 amino acids. V was cut by 4 bases and J by 0 bases, with 10 bases left in between. The CDR3 DNA sequence: TGTGCCAGCAGTGGCAGGGTTAGCTCCTACAATGAGCAGTTCTTC. Translated, it gives CASSGRVSSYNEQFF.

The rearrangement links TRBV4-3 to TRBJ2-2, with TRBD2 as a possible D gene (5 bases). Looked up from germline, CDR1 is LGHNA and CDR2 is YSLEER. V was cut by 0 bases and J by 6 bases, with 11 bases left in between. The CDR3 totals 15 residues. As DNA, the CDR3 is TGCGCCAGCAGCCAAGATGCCGGGGTGGCCGGGGAGCTGTTTTTT. Encoded protein: CASSQDAGVAGELFF.

This clone has more than one count but fewer than ten. J is TRBJ2-7 and V is TRBV5-1; 11 bases line up with TRBD1. CDR3 length: 15 residues. Germline V gene data show CDR1 as SGHRS and CDR2 as YFSETQ. V trimming: 6 bases; J trimming: 5 bases; junction bases outside the gene matches: 10. CDR3 in amino acids: CASTKGTGGFHEQYF. The CDR3 nucleotides are TGCGCCAGCACCAAAGGGACAGGGGGTTTCCACGAGCAGTACTTC.